The 11 T cell receptor beta chains below were found in one sample sequenced in a study of vaccination and CD4 T cells after COVID-19. The treatment was: roughly 11-day PBMC culture with coronavirus spike peptide pools or control peptides (ViraFEST assay). Oncomine TCR Beta short-read sequencing was applied to DNA from cultured CD4+ T cells. MiXCR was run by TCRdb on the PCR reads, yielding one entry per CDR3 protein. The data contain some 12,000 distinct CDR3 sequences, approximately 49% of them seen just once; the ten biggest clones take up about 10%. No antigens are known for them. Material for sequencing was CD4+ T cells from blood, cultured in vitro. The receptor set was obtained from a human donor who had recovered from COVID-19.

This clonotype turned up a few times. V and J are TRBV18 and TRBJ2-1; the D gene is possibly TRBD2 (5 bases). Germline CDR1 and CDR2: KGHSH and LQKENI. The CDR3 is made up of 13 amino acids. Deletions cut 4 bases from V and 8 bases from J, with 12 bases between. In nucleotides, the CDR3 is TGTGCCAGCTCACAATTGGTCGGGGATGAGCAGTTCTTC. It is translated as CASSQLVGDEQFF.

This clonotype counts as large. V usage is TRBV6-1 and J usage is TRBJ2-7, with TRBD2 matching over 8 bases. V lost 5 bases to trimming and J lost 6 bases; unmatched junction nucleotides: 9. The V gene's germline CDR1 is MNHNS and CDR2 SASEGT. This CDR3 is built from 14 residues. CDR3 protein: CASSTDTRGGEQYF. The CDR3 bases are TGTGCCAGCAGTACAGATACACGGGGGGGCGAGCAGTACTTC.

This rearrangement joins TRBV6-1 to TRBJ2-7, with D possibly TRBD2 on 5 matching bases. Trimming pared 3 bases from V and 4 bases from J, leaving 7 bases between. The CDR3 loop spans 12 amino acids. Germline V gene sequence: CDR1 MNHNS, CDR2 SASEGT. The CDR3 nucleotides read TGTGCCAGCAGTGATTGGGAGTACGAGCAGTACTTC. Residues: CASSDWEYEQYF.

Written as DNA, the CDR3 is TGCGCCAGCAGCTTGATCCGCTGGCGGGATAACACCGGGGAGCTGTTTTTT. Protein product: CASSLIRWRDNTGELFF. The V call is TRBV5-1, the J call TRBJ2-2, with D tentatively TRBD2 (6 bases). Trimming cost V 1 base and J 2 bases, with 15 bases left between them. The CDR3 totals 17 residues. From germline, CDR1 is SGHRS and CDR2 YFSETQ.

The genes are TRBV28 and TRBJ2-4; a possible D gene is TRBD1 (8 bases). V gave up 2 bases and J gave up 0 bases, with 11 bases separating them. CDR1 is MDHEN and CDR2 is SYDVKM in the germline V gene. The CDR3 contains 16 residues. In nucleotides, the CDR3 is TGTGCCAGCAGTTTAACAGGGGGGGTAGCCAAAAACATTCAGTACTTC. It yields the protein CASSLTGGVAKNIQYF.

V is TRBV20-1 and J is TRBJ1-5; D unclear. CDR3 length: 14 amino acids. Trimming pared 3 bases from V and 1 base from J, leaving 10 bases between. Germline assignment: CDR1 DFQATT and CDR2 SNEGSKA (reference sequence). CDR3 residues: CSASYSMSNQPQHF. For the CDR3, the DNA is TGCAGTGCTAGCTACAGTATGAGCAATCAGCCCCAGCATTTT.

This chain links TRBV5-1 with TRBJ2-3, with 10 nucleotides matching TRBD2. The germline V gene has CDR1 SGHRS and CDR2 YFSETQ. This CDR3 is 16 amino acids long. Trimming removed 4 bases from V and 5 bases from J; junction bases left unmatched: 10. The CDR3 DNA follows: TGCGCCAGCAGCCTCTGGACTAGCGGCCAGGGAGATACGCAGTATTTT. Translation: CASSLWTSGQGDTQYF.

This clonotype was detected only a few times. The J gene is TRBJ1-2, the V gene TRBV19, with unresolved D. CDR3 length equals 13 residues. Germline-derived CDR1 and CDR2 are LNHDA and SQIVND (reference sequence). Trimming removed 6 bases at V and 4 bases at J, with 12 bases between. In DNA, the CDR3 is TGTGCCAGTAGGGTAGACGGCCCCTATGGCTACACCTTC. Protein: CASRVDGPYGYTF.

The chain recombines TRBV27 with TRBJ2-1; 9 nucleotides match TRBD2. V was clipped by 3 bases and J by 10 bases; unmatched bases: 25. This CDR3 region has 20 residues. Germline V gene lookup returns CDR1 MNHEY and CDR2 SMNVEV (reference sequence). CDR3 DNA sequence: TGTGCCAGCAGTTTCCGAGAACGATTCTTAGCGGGAGTCACCCTAGGGGAGCAGTTCTTC. Translation gives CASSFRERFLAGVTLGEQFF.

This clonotype appeared a few times. The V and J genes are TRBV7-2 and TRBJ1-3, with D possibly TRBD1 on 5 matching bases. CDR3 length equals 15 residues. Trimming pared 0 bases from V and 2 bases from J, leaving 8 bases between. Germline V gives CDR1 SGHTA, CDR2 FQGNSA. The CDR3 region has the DNA TGTGCCAGCAGCTTAGCAGGGACTGCTGGAAACACCATATATTTT. Encoded protein: CASSLAGTAGNTIYF.

The J gene is TRBJ2-6, the V gene TRBV4-1, with D hard to call. This CDR3 has 16 residues. V lost 4 bases to trimming and J lost 0 bases, with 10 bases between them. The germline V gene has CDR1 MGHRA and CDR2 YSYEKL. The CDR3 DNA reads TGCGCCAGCAGCCCTACCGAGAGCTCTGGGGCCAACGTCCTGACTTTC. As protein: CASSPTESSGANVLTF.